This TCR beta chain was retrieved from a study of long-term antiretroviral therapy in people with HIV (dated by TCRdb to 2022 to 2024). Turning to the overall study: The earliest samples were collected about a decade before the 2015 WHO recommendation for immediate ART, when ART was typically delayed until CD4 counts fell. Whether ART initiation and durable HIV suppression were associated with changes in peripheral blood TRB repertoire composition and diversity was tested in a retrospective serial study. A total of 192 cryopreserved PBMC samples were contributed to the cohort by 30 adults with confirmed HIV infection, with samples collected serially over a mean of 6 years (range 1-12). About 40% of the 30 participants with HIV were female. No cross-contamination during QIAcube processing was shown when test extractions of a monoclonal T-cell line were performed alongside over 25 polyclonal samples. Results and caveats for the whole study, not just this receptor: Narrower CDR3 length ranges were observed in HIV repertoires than in controls, and an antigen-experienced repertoire with only a slight naive shift after ART was suggested by the network structure. Inferences about post-ART repertoire changes were limited because no data were available on ART adherence, viral resistance or therapy changes. Because pre-ART samples had limited cell numbers, unsorted PBMC were profiled rather than sorted CD4+ and CD8+ T cells. Because PBMC availability was limited, only the TCR beta chain was sequenced, with no alpha chain pairing. Starting ART was linked to a significant rise in TRB diversity, yet even after long-term ART the diversity remained significantly lower than in transplant donor controls. The samples span the years 2004 to 2017, and the ART regimens used may be less effective than current regimens. Expanded TRB clones identified before ART initiation dominated the repertoire across all time points, though the dominance fluctuated and decreased in many PLHIV after ART.

To be included, a participant needed at least one PBMC sample from before ART initiation plus at least two post-ART samples. Treatment was received in the United States of America by all participants with HIV. Before DNA extraction, cryopreserved samples of about 0.95-11 million PBMC were thawed and washed. At the time of the earliest PBMC sample for each participant with HIV, ages ranged from roughly 23 to 60 years. Each participant contributed PBMC samples from 1-4 timepoints before ART initiation and 2-8 timepoints after ART initiation, with a median of 7 samples. Serial HIV viral load, CD4+ T-cell count, ART history and demographic data were obtained for every participant. Using a Qiagen kit on a QIAcube, genomic DNA was extracted from unsorted PBMC, with samples processed in batches of 12. From its cysteine to its phenylalanine, the CDR3 spans 15 amino acids. Here the CDR3 DNA is all that survives: 45 bases in frame from base 1. Trimming removed 4 bases from V and 4 bases from J; the gene matches leave 6 bases unexplained. CDR1 is given as MNHNS and CDR2 as SASEGT, both from the germline V gene.

A remark on this clone: There is no known antigen for this receptor. The record has no base qualities; no much larger clone is one base away.

The immunoSEQ hsTCRB v3.0 assay was used at survey level resolution to sequence the TRB variable region. The target sequencing depth for TRB was roughly 35,000-50,000 T-cell genomes per sample. Pooled TRB libraries were sequenced on an Illumina MiSeq with a v3 150-cycle kit. On the study's bioinformatics: Repertoire analysis ran in R within a reproducible Nextflow workflow covering QC, data transformation and analysis. LymphoSeq2, an R package for AIRR-Seq data exploration, was used to implement custom analyses. After excluding several samples that yielded fewer than 5000 total TRB sequences, around 190 HIV repertoires remained for analysis. Among the approximately 190 HIV repertoires that were kept, 59 were collected before ART initiation and about 130 were collected after ART initiation. Repertoires were downsampled to 5000 TRB nucleotide sequences, with summary statistics averaged over 100 downsampling iterations. TRB sequences were retained for analysis only if CDR3 regions of at least seven amino acids were present. Diversity was measured with a Shannon entropy-derived clonality score and the Gini coefficient. In the repertoire networks, any two of the top 5000 CDR3 amino acid sequences were linked whenever the two sequences differed by an edit distance of one. Antigen specificity groups and MHC restriction were predicted for TRB CDR3 amino acid sequences with GLIPH2. Known CMV, EBV, HIV or tissue antigen associations were flagged by matching CDR3 amino acid sequences against VDJdb and McPAS-TCR. Pre-ART, post-ART and control groups were compared with Wilcoxon signed-rank tests and Holm-Bonferroni correction. In its TCRdb copy, this immuneACCESS table keeps in-frame sequences only and misses some clones. Where compared with another copy, unresolved V genes explain less than half of these, and the others have no known cause. V, J and clone size derive from that table, while D and trimming were established from the DNA sequence. The sample table records about 39,000 clones; 85% to 90% of these occur just once. The ten top clones hold roughly 4% of the sample.

The TCR originated in a woman aged 50 to 65 with HIV. The source material was unsorted PBMCs, sampled 1.2 years after starting antiretroviral therapy. The rearranged segments are TRBV6-1 and TRBJ1-5; a stretch of 8 junction bases matches TRBD1. The DNA sequence is TGTGCCAGCAGTGGTCGACAGGGGTGGAATCAGCCCCAGCATTTT. Its translation reads: CASSGRQGWNQPQHF.